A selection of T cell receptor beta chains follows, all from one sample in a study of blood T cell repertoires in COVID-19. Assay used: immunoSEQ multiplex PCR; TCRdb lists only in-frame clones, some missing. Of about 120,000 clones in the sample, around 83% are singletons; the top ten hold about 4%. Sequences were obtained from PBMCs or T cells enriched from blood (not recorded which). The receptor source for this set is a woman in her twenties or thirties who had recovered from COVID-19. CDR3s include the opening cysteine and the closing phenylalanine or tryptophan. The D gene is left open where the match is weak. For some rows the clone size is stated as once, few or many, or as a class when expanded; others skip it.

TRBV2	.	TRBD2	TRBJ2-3	TGTGCCAGCAGTGAACCGGGGACTAGCGGGAGCGGGAGCACAGATACGCAGTATTTT	CASSEPGTSGSGSTDTQYF
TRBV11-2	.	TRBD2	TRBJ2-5	TGTGCCAGCAGCCCTGGGACTAGCGGGAGGGTGCAGGAGACCCAGTACTTC	CASSPGTSGRVQETQYF
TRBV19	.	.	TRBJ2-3	TGTGCCAGTAGCCCCCCGGCGGCAGATACGCAGTATTTT	CASSPPAADTQYF
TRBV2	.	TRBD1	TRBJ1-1	TGTGCCAGCAGTTCCGACAGGGACACTGAAGCTTTCTTT	CASSSDRDTEAFF
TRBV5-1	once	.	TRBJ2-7	TGCGCCAGCAGCTCAAGAGGATTCTACGAGCAGTACTTC	CASSSRGFYEQYF
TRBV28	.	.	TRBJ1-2	TGTGCCAGCAGTTTATGGTCCGGGGAGGGAGGCTACACCTTC	CASSLWSGEGGYTF
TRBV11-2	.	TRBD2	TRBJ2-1	TGTGCCAGCAGCCAGAGCGGGAGCTCCTACAATGAGCAGTTCTTC	CASSQSGSSYNEQFF
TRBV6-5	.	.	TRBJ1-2	TGTGCCATCTCCCAGGGCTATGGCTACACCTTC	CAISQGYGYTF
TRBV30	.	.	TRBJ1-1	TGTGCCTGGAGCCGAGGACAGTTGAACACTGAAGCTTTCTTT	CAWSRGQLNTEAFF
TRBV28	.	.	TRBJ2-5	TGTGCCAGCAGTTACGGAGAGACCCAGTACTTC	CASSYGETQYF
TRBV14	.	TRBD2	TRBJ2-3	TGTGCCAGCAGCCATTCGCTAGCGGGATACACAGATACGCAGTATTTT	CASSHSLAGYTDTQYF
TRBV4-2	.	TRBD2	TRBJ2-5	TGTGCCAGCAGCCAAGATGGGCTAGCGGGAGAAAAGACCCAGTACTTC	CASSQDGLAGEKTQYF
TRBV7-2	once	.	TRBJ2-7	TGTGCCAGCAGCCTTGGTAGCTCACCTGGGGAGCAGTACTTC	CASSLGSSPGEQYF
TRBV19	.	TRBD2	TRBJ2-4	TGTGCCAGTAGTGAGCGGGAGGAAGGACTAGCCAAAAACATTCAGTACTTC	CASSEREEGLAKNIQYF
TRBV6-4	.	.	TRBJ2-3	TGTGCCAGCAGTGACGGCAGGGGTGACACAGATACGCAGTATTTT	CASSDGRGDTDTQYF
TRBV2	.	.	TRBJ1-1	TGTGCCAGCAATCCCGGCGGGTCCAAGTTGAACACTGAAGCTTTCTTT	CASNPGGSKLNTEAFF
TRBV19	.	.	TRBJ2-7	TGTGCCAGTAGTATAGCGGGATATCCCTACGAGCAGTACTTC	CASSIAGYPYEQYF